One sample yielded the 9 T cell receptor beta chains listed below, sequenced in a study of blood T cell repertoires in COVID-19. The data were produced by immunoSEQ multiplex PCR, yet TCRdb's version contains in-frame clones alone and is incomplete. The table has about 140,000 clones, more than 75% seen once. Material: peripheral blood. Receptor source: a man older than 75 with acute or convalescent COVID-19.

The chain is built from TRBV6-2 or TRBV6-3 and TRBJ1-1, with TRBD1 as a possible D gene (6 bases). The CDR3 has 13 amino acids. The germline gives CDR1 MNHEY, CDR2 SVGEGT. The V end was cut by 5 bases, the J end by 5 bases, with 12 bases between. CDR3 region: CASSPHQGTEAFF. The CDR3 DNA reads as TGTGCCAGCAGTCCCCATCAGGGGACTGAAGCTTTCTTT.

This chain links TRBV29-1 with TRBJ2-7; 10 bases align to TRBD1. The trim removed 6 bases at V and 5 bases at J, leaving 10 bases unmatched. The CDR3 length is 14 residues. The germline V gene has CDR1 SQVTM and CDR2 ANQGSEA. CDR3 DNA sequence: TGCAGCGTCGGGCGGACAGGGGGATTCAACGAGCAGTACTTC. Translated, it gives CSVGRTGGFNEQYF.

The gene calls are TRBV19 and TRBJ2-2, with TRBD1 identical over 10 bases. Germline CDR1 reads LNHDA; CDR2 reads SQIVND (reference sequence). J lost 4 bases, V lost 7 bases, and 6 bases had no gene match. The CDR3 runs 15 residues. CDR3 amino acids: CASTEGQGFTGELFF. The CDR3 DNA sequence: TGTGCCAGTACCGAGGGACAGGGGTTCACCGGGGAGCTGTTTTTT. Full variable domain (remainder filled in from reference TRBV19 and TRBJ2-2): DGGITQSPKYLFRKEGQNVTLSCEQNLNHDAMYWYRQDPGQGLRLIYYSQIVNDFQKGDIAEGYSVSREKKESFPLTVTSAQKNPTAFYLCASTEGQGFTGELFFGEGSRLTVL.

V usage is TRBV6-5 and J usage is TRBJ2-5, with D uncertain. V lost 0 bases to trimming and J lost 0 bases, with 8 bases between them. This CDR3 is 15 amino acids long. Germline-derived CDR1 and CDR2 are MNHEY and SVGAGI. For the CDR3, the DNA is TGTGCCAGCAGTTACTCGAGGTCAGACCAAGAGACCCAGTACTTC. This sequence encodes CASSYSRSDQETQYF.

The V call is TRBV10-3, the J call TRBJ1-2; the match to TRBD1 covers 8 bases. Germline CDR1 is ENHRY and CDR2 is SYGVKD. The CDR3 covers 16 residues. Trimming took 6 bases from V and 0 from J; bases not matched to a gene: 9. The chain's CDR3 is CAIRNHRGSANYGYTF. In nucleotides, the CDR3 is TGTGCCATCAGAAACCACAGGGGGTCAGCTAACTATGGCTACACCTTC.

The chain combines TRBV5-1 with TRBJ1-4; 10 bases are shared with TRBD1. The CDR3 loop spans 15 amino acids. The junction had 7 bases not matched to a gene; V was cut back by 4 bases and J by 7 bases. Per germline, CDR1 SGHRS and CDR2 YFSETQ. CDR3 nucleotide sequence: TGCGCCAGCAGCCCTAGGACAGGGGGTGCTGAAAAACTGTTTTTT. Translated: CASSPRTGGAEKLFF.

As concerns this clone: This same CDR3 is encoded by further DNA sequences in the sample. V and J are TRBV6-5 and TRBJ1-3, with D unresolved. This CDR3 contains 14 residues. V was cut by 3 bases and J by 1 base, with 7 bases left in between. Germline V gene lookup returns CDR1 MNHEY and CDR2 SVGAGI. CDR3 loop: CASSYRGSGNTIYF. CDR3 DNA sequence: TGTGCCAGCAGTTATCGGGGATCTGGAAACACCATATATTTT.

The CDR3 is CATSDSGGRSYEQYF. The DNA for the CDR3 is TGTGCCACCAGTGACTCCGGGGGAAGGTCCTACGAGCAGTACTTC. This chain joins TRBV24-1 and TRBJ2-7, with D maybe TRBD2 (6 bases). Trimming left V 4 bases short and J 1 base short, with 13 bases between. CDR3 length: 15 amino acids. CDR1 KGHDR and CDR2 SFDVKD come from the germline V gene.

This clone was counted once. This chain links TRBV6-6 with TRBJ1-3; D might be TRBD1 (6 bases). The CDR3 length is 15 residues. Trimming took 5 bases from V and 0 from J, leaving 11 bases between them. The germline gives CDR1 MNHNY, CDR2 SVGAGI (reference sequence). Here the CDR3 DNA reads TGTGCCAGCAGTCCCGACAGGACCTCTGGAAACACCATATATTTT. Residues: CASSPDRTSGNTIYF.